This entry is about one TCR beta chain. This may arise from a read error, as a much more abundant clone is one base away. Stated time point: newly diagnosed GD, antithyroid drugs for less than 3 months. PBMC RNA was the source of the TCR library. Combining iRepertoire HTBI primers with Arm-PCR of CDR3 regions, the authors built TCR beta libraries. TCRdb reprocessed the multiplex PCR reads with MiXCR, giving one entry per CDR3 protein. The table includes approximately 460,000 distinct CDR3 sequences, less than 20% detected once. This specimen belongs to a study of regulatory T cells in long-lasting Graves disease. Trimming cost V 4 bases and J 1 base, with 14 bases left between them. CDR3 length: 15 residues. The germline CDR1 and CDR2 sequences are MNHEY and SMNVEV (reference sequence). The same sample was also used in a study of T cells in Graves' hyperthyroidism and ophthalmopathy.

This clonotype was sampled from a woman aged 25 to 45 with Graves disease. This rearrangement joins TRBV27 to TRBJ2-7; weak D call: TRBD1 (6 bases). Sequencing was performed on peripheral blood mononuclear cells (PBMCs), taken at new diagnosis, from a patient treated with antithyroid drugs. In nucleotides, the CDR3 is TGTGCCAGCAGTTCTCCAGGGGCAGGGTCCTACGAGCAGTACTTC. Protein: CASSSPGAGSYEQYF.